This TCR beta chain stems from a study of spatial heterogeneity in lung cancer. Study background: Detection consistently captured more beta-chain sequences than alpha-chain sequences.

The time point: sample taken at primary tumor resection. Samples were donated by 72 untreated early-stage non-small cell lung cancer patients. The CDR3 loop spans 11 amino acids. Germline assignment: CDR1 SQVTM and CDR2 ANQGSEA. V lost 5 bases and J lost 6, with 10 bases in between. Judged by abundance, this clonotype is medium-sized. Its antigen is as yet unknown. Each TCR cDNA molecule bore a unique molecular identifier. A single record per CDR3 protein comes from TCRdb applying MiXCR to the 5' RACE reads. The data show several thousand distinct CDR3 sequences, with 15% to 20% seen just once and 11% held by the top ten. General study findings and limits: The number of expanded tumor alpha and beta chains correlated with mutation number. Ubiquitous expanded TCR counts tracked ubiquitous nonsynonymous mutations; regional expanded TCR counts tracked regional nonsynonymous mutations.

The chain uses TRBV29-1 and TRBJ1-2; D is uncertain. The sequence came from a male donor with early-stage non-small cell lung cancer. Sample: lung tumor tissue, taken at surgery. For the CDR3, the DNA is TGCAGCGTTTTCTCCCCCCATGGCTACACCTTC. This translates into CSVFSPHGYTF.